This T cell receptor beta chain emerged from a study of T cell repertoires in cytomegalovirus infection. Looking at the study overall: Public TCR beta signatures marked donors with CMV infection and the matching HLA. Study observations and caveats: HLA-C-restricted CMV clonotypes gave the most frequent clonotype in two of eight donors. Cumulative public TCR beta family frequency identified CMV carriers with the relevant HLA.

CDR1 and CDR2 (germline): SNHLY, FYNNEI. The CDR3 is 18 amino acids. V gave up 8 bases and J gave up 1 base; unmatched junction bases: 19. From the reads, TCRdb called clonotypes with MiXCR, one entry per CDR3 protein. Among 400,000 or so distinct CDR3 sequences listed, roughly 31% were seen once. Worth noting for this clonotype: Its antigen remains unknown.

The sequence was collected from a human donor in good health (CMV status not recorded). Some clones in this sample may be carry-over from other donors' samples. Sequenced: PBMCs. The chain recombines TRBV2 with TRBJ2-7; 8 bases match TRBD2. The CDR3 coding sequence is TGTGCCAGCGGGGGGGGTTGGGCGGGGGGTCATCCTTCCTACGAGCAGTACTTC. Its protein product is CASGGGWAGGHPSYEQYF.